Below, 6 T cell receptor beta chains from the same sample are listed, as sequenced in a study of shared clonotypes between healthy human individuals. Libraries were prepared by immunoSEQ multiplex PCR; TCRdb keeps only in-frame clonotypes and omits some of them. Of some 2,000,000 clones in the sample, about 95% were seen once. CD8 cells classed as naive were CD45RO-negative and positively selected for CCR7, excluding terminally differentiated effector memory CD45RA+ cells. The sequencing input was naive CD8+ T cells sorted from blood. The receptor source for this set is a man aged 18-30 years in good health.

V gene TRBV12-2 combines with J gene TRBJ2-7. TRBV12-2 is assigned pseudogene status. The CDR3 sequence is 16 residues long. The DNA for the CDR3 is TGTGCAAGTCGCTTAGCTGGTGGGGACCGGTCCTACGAGCAGTACTTC. Its translation: CASRLAGGDRSYEQYF.

V and J are TRBV6-6 and TRBJ2-1, with D perhaps being TRBD1 or TRBD2 (6 bases each). The V and J ends lost 0 bases and 8 bases respectively, with 8 bases between them. The CDR3 length is 13 residues. Germline CDR1 MNHNY, CDR2 SVGAGI (reference sequence). CDR3 DNA sequence: TGTGCCAGCAGTTACTCCCGGGGGCATGAGCAGTTCTTC. This sequence encodes CASSYSRGHEQFF.

The rearrangement joins TRBV4-3 to TRBJ2-3; 9 positions match TRBD2. Unmatched junction bases numbered 10, after V lost 4 bases and J lost 5 bases. The CDR3 is 16 residues long. Germline V gene lookup returns CDR1 LGHNA and CDR2 YSLEER. The CDR3 DNA reads as TGCGCCAGCAGCCTATCCGGGACTAGCTTCGGAGATACGCAGTATTTT. Encoded protein: CASSLSGTSFGDTQYF.

The genes are TRBV2 and TRBJ2-1; 9 nucleotides line up with TRBD1. Germline CDR1 and CDR2: SNHLY and FYNNEI. This CDR3 contains 15 residues. V shed 1 base, J shed 8 bases, and the junction held 6 bases outside the gene matches. Here the CDR3 DNA reads TGTGCCAGCAGTGAAGTTAGGGACAGGGAGGATGAGCAGTTCTTC. This codes for CASSEVRDREDEQFF.

The chain has TRBV10-3 and TRBJ2-7; possible D gene TRBD2, 5 bases. The germline V gene encodes CDR1 ENHRY and CDR2 SYGVKD. Trimming took 6 bases from V and 3 from J, leaving 18 bases between them. The CDR3 contains 15 residues. The CDR3 DNA is TGTGCCATCAGGATGGACCTTACGGGGAACTACGAGCAGTACTTC. This gives the protein CAIRMDLTGNYEQYF.

V is TRBV28 and J is TRBJ1-3, with D perhaps TRBD1 (5 bases). Germline V gene lookup returns CDR1 MDHEN and CDR2 SYDVKM. This CDR3 comprises 14 residues. Trimming removed 6 bases at V and 3 bases at J, with 12 bases between. The CDR3 sequence: CASSFEGLGNTIYF. CDR3 in DNA: TGTGCCAGCAGCTTCGAGGGGCTTGGAAACACCATATATTTT. The variable domain in full, with the rest retrieved from reference TRBV28 and TRBJ1-3, is DVKVTQSSRYLVKRTGEKVFLECVQDMDHENMFWYRQDPGLGLRLIYFSYDVKMKEKGDIPEGYSVSREKKERFSLILESASTNQTSMYLCASSFEGLGNTIYFGEGSWLTVV.